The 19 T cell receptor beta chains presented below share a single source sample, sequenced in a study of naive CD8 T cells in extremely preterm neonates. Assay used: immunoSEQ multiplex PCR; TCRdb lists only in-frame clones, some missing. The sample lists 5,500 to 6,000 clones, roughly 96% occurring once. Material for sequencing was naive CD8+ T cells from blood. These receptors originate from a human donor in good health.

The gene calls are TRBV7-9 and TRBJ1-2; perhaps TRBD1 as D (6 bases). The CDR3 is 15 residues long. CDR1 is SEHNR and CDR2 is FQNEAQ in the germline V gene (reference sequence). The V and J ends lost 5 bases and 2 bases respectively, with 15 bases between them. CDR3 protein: CASSPQGRGNYGYTF. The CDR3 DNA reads TGTGCCAGCAGCCCTCAGGGGCGGGGGAACTATGGCTACACCTTC.

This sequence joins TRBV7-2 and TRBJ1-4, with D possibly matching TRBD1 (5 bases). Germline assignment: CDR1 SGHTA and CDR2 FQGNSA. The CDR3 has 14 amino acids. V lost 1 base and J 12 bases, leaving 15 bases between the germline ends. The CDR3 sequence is CASSLVGPGGELFF. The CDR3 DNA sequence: TGTGCCAGCAGCTTAGTTGGACCCGGGGGAGAACTGTTTTTT.

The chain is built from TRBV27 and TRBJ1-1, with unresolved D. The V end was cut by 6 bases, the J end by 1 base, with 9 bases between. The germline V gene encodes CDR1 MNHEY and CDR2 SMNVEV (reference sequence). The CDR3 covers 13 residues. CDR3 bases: TGTGCCAGCAGAATTCGGGAGAACACTGAAGCTTTCTTT. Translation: CASRIRENTEAFF.

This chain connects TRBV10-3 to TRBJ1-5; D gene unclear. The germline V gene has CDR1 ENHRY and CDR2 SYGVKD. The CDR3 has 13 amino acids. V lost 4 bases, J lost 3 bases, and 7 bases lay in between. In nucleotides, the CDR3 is TGTGCCATCAGTGTCCAGGCCAATCAGCCCCAGCATTTT. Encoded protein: CAISVQANQPQHF.

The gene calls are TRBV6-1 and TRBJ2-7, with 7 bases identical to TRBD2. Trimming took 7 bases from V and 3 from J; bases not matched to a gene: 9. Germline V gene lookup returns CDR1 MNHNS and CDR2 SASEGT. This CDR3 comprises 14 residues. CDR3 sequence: CASMRSGGGYEQYF. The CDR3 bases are TGTGCCAGCATGAGGAGTGGGGGGGGCTACGAGCAGTACTTC.

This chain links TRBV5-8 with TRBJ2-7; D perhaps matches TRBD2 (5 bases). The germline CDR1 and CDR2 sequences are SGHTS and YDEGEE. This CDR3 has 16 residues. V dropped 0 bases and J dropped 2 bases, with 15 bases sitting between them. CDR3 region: CASSLGWAGTAYEQYF. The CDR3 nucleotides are TGTGCCAGCAGCTTGGGGTGGGCGGGTACCGCCTACGAGCAGTACTTC.

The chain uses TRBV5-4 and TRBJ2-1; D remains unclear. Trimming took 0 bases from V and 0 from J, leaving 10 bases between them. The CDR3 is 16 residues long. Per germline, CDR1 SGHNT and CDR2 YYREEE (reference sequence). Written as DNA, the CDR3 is TGTGCCAGCAGCTTGGCCCAGAGGCGCTCCTACAATGAGCAGTTCTTC. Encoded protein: CASSLAQRRSYNEQFF.

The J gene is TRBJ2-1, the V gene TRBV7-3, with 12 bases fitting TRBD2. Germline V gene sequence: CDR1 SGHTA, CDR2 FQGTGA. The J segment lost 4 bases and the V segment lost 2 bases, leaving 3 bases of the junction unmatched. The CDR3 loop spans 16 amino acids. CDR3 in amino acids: CASSLQGTSGYNEQFF. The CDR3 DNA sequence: TGTGCCAGCAGCTTACAGGGGACTAGCGGGTACAATGAGCAGTTCTTC.

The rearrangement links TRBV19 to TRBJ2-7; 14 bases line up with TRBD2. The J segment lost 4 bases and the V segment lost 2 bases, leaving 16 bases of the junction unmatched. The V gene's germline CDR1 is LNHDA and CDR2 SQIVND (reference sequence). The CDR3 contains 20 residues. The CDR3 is CASSIRRLVGTSGSKYEQYF. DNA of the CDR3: TGTGCCAGTAGTATAAGGAGGCTGGTCGGGACTAGCGGGAGTAAATACGAGCAGTACTTC. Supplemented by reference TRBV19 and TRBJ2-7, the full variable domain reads DGGITQSPKYLFRKEGQNVTLSCEQNLNHDAMYWYRQDPGQGLRLIYYSQIVNDFQKGDIAEGYSVSREKKESFPLTVTSAQKNPTAFYLCASSIRRLVGTSGSKYEQYFGPGTRLTVT.

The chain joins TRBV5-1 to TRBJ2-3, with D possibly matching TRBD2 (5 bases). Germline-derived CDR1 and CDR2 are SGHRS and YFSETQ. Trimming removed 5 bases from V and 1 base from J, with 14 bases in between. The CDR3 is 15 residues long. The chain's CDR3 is CASSSTSMGTDTQYF. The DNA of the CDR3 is TGCGCCAGCAGTTCTACTAGTATGGGCACAGATACGCAGTATTTT.

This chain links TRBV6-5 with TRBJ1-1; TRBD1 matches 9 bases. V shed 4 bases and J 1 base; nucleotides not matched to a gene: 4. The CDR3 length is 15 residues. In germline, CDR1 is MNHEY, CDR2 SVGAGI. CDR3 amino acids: CASSSNRGRNTEAFF. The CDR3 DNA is TGTGCCAGCAGTTCAAACAGGGGGCGGAACACTGAAGCTTTCTTT.

The CDR3 DNA sequence: TGTGCCAGCAGCTTAGAGGGGGTTGGCTCCTACGAGCAGTACTTC. This sequence encodes CASSLEGVGSYEQYF. The rearrangement joins TRBV7-9 to TRBJ2-7; perhaps TRBD1 as D (6 bases). The CDR3 has 15 residues. The V end was cut by 1 base, the J end by 0 bases, with 10 bases between. Germline CDR1 is SEHNR and CDR2 is FQNEAQ (reference sequence).

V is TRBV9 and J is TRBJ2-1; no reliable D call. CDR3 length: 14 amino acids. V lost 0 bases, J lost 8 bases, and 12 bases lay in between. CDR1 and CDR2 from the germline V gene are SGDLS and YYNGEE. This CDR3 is CASSVDPLGHEQFF. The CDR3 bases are TGTGCCAGCAGCGTAGACCCCTTGGGCCATGAGCAGTTCTTC.

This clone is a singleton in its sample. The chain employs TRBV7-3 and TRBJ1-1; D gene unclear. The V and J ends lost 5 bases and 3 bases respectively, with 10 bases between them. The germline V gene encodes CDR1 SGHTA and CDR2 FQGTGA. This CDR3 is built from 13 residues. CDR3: CASSQTPDTEAFF. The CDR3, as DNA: TGTGCCAGCAGCCAAACGCCGGACACTGAAGCTTTCTTT.

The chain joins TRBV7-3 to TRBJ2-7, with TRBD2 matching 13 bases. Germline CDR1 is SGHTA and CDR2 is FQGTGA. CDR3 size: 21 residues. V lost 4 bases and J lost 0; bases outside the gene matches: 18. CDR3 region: CASSSPQGTSGNTIDSYEQYF. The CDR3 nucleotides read TGTGCCAGCAGCTCACCCCAGGGGACTAGCGGGAATACTATCGACTCCTACGAGCAGTACTTC.

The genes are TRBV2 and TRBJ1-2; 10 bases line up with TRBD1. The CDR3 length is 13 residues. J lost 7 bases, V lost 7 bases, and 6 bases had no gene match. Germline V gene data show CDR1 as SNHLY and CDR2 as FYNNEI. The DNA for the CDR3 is TGTGCCAGCACCCACCGGGACAGGGGTGGCTACACCTTC. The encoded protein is CASTHRDRGGYTF.

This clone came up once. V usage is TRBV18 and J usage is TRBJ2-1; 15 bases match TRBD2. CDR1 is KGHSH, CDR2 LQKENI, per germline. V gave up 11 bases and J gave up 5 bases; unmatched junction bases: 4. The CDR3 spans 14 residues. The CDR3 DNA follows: TGTGCCGTTCGGACTAGCGGGGGGGACAATGAGCAGTTCTTC. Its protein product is CAVRTSGGDNEQFF.

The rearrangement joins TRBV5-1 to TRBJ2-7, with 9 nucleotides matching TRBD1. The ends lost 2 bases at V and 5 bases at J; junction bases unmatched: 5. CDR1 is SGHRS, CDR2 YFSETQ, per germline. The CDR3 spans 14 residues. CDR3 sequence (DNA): TGCGCCAGCAGCTTTGGGACAGGGACCGACGAGCAGTACTTC. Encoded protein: CASSFGTGTDEQYF.

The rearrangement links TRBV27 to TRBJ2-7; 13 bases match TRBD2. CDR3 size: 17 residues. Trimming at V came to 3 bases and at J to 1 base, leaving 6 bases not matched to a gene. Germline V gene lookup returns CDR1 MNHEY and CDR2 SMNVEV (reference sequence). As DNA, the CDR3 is TGTGCCAGCAGTTTTCGGACTAGCGGGAGAGGGTCCTACGAGCAGTACTTC. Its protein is CASSFRTSGRGSYEQYF.